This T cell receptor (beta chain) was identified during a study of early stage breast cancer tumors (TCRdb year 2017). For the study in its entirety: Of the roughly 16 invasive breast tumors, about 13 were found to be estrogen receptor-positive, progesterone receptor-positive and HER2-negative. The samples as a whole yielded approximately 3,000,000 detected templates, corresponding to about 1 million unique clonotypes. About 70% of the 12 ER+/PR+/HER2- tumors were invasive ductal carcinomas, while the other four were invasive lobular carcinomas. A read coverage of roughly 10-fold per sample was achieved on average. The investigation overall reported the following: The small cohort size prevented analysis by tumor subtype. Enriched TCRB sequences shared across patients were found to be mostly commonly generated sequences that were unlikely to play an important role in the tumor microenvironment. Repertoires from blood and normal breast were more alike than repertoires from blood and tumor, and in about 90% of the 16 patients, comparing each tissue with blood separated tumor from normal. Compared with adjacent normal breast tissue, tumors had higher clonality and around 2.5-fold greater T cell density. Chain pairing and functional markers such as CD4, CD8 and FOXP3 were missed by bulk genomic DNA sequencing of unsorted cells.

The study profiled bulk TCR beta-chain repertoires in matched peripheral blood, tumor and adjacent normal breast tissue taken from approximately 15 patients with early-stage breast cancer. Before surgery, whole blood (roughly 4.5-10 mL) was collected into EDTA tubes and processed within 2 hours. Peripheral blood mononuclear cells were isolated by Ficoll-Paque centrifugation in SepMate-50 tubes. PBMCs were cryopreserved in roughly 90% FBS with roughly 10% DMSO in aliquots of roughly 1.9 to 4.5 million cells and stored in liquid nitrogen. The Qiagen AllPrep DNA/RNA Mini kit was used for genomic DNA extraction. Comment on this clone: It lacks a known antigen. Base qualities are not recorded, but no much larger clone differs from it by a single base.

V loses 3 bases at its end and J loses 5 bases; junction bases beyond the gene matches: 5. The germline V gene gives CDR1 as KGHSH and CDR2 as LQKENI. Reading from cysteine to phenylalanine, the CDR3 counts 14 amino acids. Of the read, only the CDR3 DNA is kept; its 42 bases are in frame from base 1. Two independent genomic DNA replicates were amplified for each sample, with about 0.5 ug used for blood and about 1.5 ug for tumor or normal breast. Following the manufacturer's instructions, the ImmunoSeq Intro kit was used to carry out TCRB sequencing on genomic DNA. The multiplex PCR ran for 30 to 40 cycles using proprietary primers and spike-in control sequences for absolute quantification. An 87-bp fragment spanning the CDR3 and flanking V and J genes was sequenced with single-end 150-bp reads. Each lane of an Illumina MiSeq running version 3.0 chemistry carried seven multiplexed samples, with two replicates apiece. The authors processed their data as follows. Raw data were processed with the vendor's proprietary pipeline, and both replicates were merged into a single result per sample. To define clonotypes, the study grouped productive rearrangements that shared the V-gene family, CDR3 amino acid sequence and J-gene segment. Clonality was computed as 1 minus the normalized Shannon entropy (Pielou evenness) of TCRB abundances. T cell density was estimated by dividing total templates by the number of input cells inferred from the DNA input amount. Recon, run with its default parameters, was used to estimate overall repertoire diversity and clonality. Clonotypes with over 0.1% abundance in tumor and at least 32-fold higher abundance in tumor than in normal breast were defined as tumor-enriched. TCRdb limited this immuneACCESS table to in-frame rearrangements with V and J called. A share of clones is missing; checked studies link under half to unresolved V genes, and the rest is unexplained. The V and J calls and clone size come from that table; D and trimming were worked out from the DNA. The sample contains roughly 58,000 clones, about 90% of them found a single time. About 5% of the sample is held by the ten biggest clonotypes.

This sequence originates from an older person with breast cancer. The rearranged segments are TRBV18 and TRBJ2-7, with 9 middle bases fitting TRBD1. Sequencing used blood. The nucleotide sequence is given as TGTGCCAGCTCACCGGTAACAGGGGGCAACGAGCAGTACTTC. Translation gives CASSPVTGGNEQYF.